The rows below give T cell receptor beta chains drawn from one sample of a study of T cell responses to AZD1222 COVID-19 vaccine. Measured with immunoSEQ multiplex PCR; TCRdb has only the in-frame clones, and not every one. Among some 190,000 clones listed, approximately 94% were seen once. Sequenced material: peripheral blood, taken 28 days after the second dose of the MenACWY control vaccine. The receptors come from an adult who received the MenACWY meningococcal vaccine as a control. CDR3s include the opening cysteine and the closing phenylalanine or tryptophan. Each record gives: J gene, clone size, D gene, V gene, CDR3 protein, CDR3 DNA. A D gene is named only where the DNA matches it firmly. Rows give clone size only sometimes, using once, few, many, or a class for an expanded clone.

J: TRBJ2-1; size: -; D: TRBD2; V: TRBV6-6; CDR3: CASESGRKHNEQFF; DNA: TGTGCCAGCGAAAGCGGGAGGAAACACAATGAGCAGTTCTTC
J: TRBJ2-3; size: -; D: -; V: TRBV5-4; CDR3: CASSSPSNPIPDTQYF; DNA: TGTGCCAGCAGCTCGCCGTCCAACCCCATCCCAGATACGCAGTATTTT
J: TRBJ1-1; size: -; D: -; V: TRBV30; CDR3: CAWSSGGNTEAFF; DNA: TGTGCCTGGAGTAGCGGGGGGAACACTGAAGCTTTCTTT
J: TRBJ2-7; size: -; D: TRBD2; V: TRBV5-6; CDR3: CASSWRGEQYF; DNA: TGTGCCAGCAGCTGGCGGGGGGAGCAGTACTTC
J: TRBJ2-7; size: -; D: TRBD1; V: TRBV19; CDR3: CASSWTGFVEQYF; DNA: TGTGCCAGTAGTTGGACAGGGTTCGTCGAGCAGTACTTC
J: TRBJ2-5; size: -; D: -; V: TRBV5-1; CDR3: CASSEVAGVKTQYF; DNA: TGCGCCAGCAGCGAAGTGGCAGGGGTGAAGACCCAGTACTTC
J: TRBJ2-3; size: few; D: -; V: TRBV27; CDR3: CASRLQGGSTDTQYF; DNA: TGTGCCAGCAGGCTACAGGGCGGGAGCACAGATACGCAGTATTTT
J: TRBJ1-2; size: -; D: -; V: TRBV18; CDR3: CASSPTGNGYTF; DNA: TGTGCCAGCTCACCCACGGGAAATGGCTACACCTTC
J: TRBJ1-1; size: -; D: -; V: TRBV23-1; CDR3: CASRMAANTEAFF; DNA: TGCGCCAGCAGGATGGCAGCGAACACTGAAGCTTTCTTT
J: TRBJ2-7; size: -; D: -; V: TRBV15; CDR3: CATSSADSSYEQYF; DNA: TGTGCCACCAGCAGCGCGGACAGCTCCTACGAGCAGTACTTC
J: TRBJ2-1; size: -; D: -; V: TRBV6-5; CDR3: CASSWSRRTNEQFF; DNA: TGTGCCAGCAGTTGGTCGCGGAGGACCAATGAGCAGTTCTTC
J: TRBJ2-7; size: -; D: TRBD2; V: TRBV5-4; CDR3: CASSAAGGVYEQYF; DNA: TGTGCCAGCAGCGCGGCGGGGGGCGTCTACGAGCAGTACTTC